These 31 T cell receptor beta chains were sequenced from one sample in a study of blood T cell repertoires in COVID-19. The data were produced by immunoSEQ multiplex PCR, yet TCRdb's version contains in-frame clones alone and is incomplete. The repertoire holds 200,000 to 250,000 clones, approximately 83% seen once, with approximately 3.1% in the top ten. The sample comprised PBMCs or T cells enriched from blood (not recorded which). The receptors originated from a woman in her sixties or seventies who had recovered from COVID-19.

This clone has only a few counts. This CDR3 is also generated by other DNA sequences in the sample. J is TRBJ1-2 and V is TRBV6-5; tentatively, D is TRBD1 (6 bases). CDR3 length: 13 amino acids. Germline CDR1 and CDR2: MNHEY and SVGAGI. V was clipped by 6 bases and J by 2 bases, with 10 bases between them. Here the CDR3 reads CASRPTGNYGYTF. The CDR3 coding sequence is TGTGCCAGCAGGCCCACAGGGAACTATGGCTACACCTTC.

The V call is TRBV3-1 (or the pseudogene TRBV3-2), the J call TRBJ2-7; no definite D call. The germline V and J ends were trimmed by 0 bases and 5 bases, with 8 bases remaining between them. This CDR3 region has 13 residues. Germline-derived CDR1 and CDR2 are LGHDT and YNNKEL (reference sequence). For the CDR3, the DNA is TGTGCCAGCAGCCAAGATTGGTCAGACGAGCAGTACTTC. It is translated as CASSQDWSDEQYF.

This clone was counted between two and nine times. The rearrangement uses TRBV27 and TRBJ2-1; TRBD2 matches 10 bases. The germline gives CDR1 MNHEY, CDR2 SMNVEV (reference sequence). V was clipped by 6 bases and J by 7 bases; unmatched bases: 15. This CDR3 has 17 residues. The DNA for the CDR3 is TGTGCCAGCAGCCCATATGGGGGGGCTAGCGGGAGAAATGAGCAGTTCTTC. Encoded protein: CASSPYGGASGRNEQFF.

The V gene is TRBV3-1 (or the pseudogene TRBV3-2), the J gene TRBJ1-1; TRBD1 aligns across 8 bases. CDR1 LGHDT and CDR2 YNNKEL come from the germline V gene (reference sequence). The CDR3 runs 18 residues. With 0 bases clipped from V and 1 base from J, the junction kept 10 bases outside the gene matches. The CDR3 sequence: CASSQEGVAGGWNTEAFF. CDR3 bases: TGTGCCAGCAGCCAAGAAGGAGTAGCAGGGGGCTGGAACACTGAAGCTTTCTTT.

This clone was recorded once. The chain joins TRBV5-8 to TRBJ1-6, with 7 bases aligning to TRBD1. The CDR3 contains 13 residues. V dropped 4 bases and J dropped 11; count of bases not matched to a gene: 6. Germline assignment: CDR1 SGHTS and CDR2 YDEGEE. The CDR3 DNA reads as TGTGCCAGCAGCAGAAAAGGGACAGCACCCCTCCACTTT. Its protein product is CASSRKGTAPLHF.

V gene TRBV19 combines with J gene TRBJ1-2; TRBD1 matches 8 bases. CDR3 size: 14 residues. After removal of 2 bases from V and 2 bases from J, the junction contained 1 base not matched to a gene. Germline-derived CDR1 and CDR2 are LNHDA and SQIVND (reference sequence). In DNA form, the CDR3 reads TGTGCCAGTAGTATACAGGGGGCAAACTATGGCTACACCTTC. Protein: CASSIQGANYGYTF. Full variable domain (rest looked up from reference TRBV19 and TRBJ1-2): DGGITQSPKYLFRKEGQNVTLSCEQNLNHDAMYWYRQDPGQGLRLIYYSQIVNDFQKGDIAEGYSVSREKKESFPLTVTSAQKNPTAFYLCASSIQGANYGYTFGSGTRLTVV.

V gene TRBV27 combines with J gene TRBJ2-1; TRBD2 matches 13 bases. After removal of 5 bases from V and 7 bases from J, the junction contained 8 bases not matched to a gene. CDR3 length equals 16 residues. Germline CDR1 is MNHEY and CDR2 is SMNVEV (reference sequence). The CDR3 protein is CASSKSWTSGRNEQFF. CDR3 sequence (DNA): TGTGCCAGCAGTAAATCATGGACTAGCGGGAGAAATGAGCAGTTCTTC.

This clone was counted once. V and J are TRBV27 and TRBJ1-2; D perhaps matches TRBD1 (5 bases). Trimming pared 5 bases from V and 4 bases from J, leaving 11 bases between. CDR1 MNHEY and CDR2 SMNVEV come from the germline V gene (reference sequence). This CDR3 spans 13 amino acids. CDR3 bases: TGTGCCAGCAGTCCTCGGACACGCTATGGCTACACCTTC. Encoded protein: CASSPRTRYGYTF.

This chain links TRBV12-5 with TRBJ2-3, with D tentatively TRBD1 (6 bases). This CDR3 region has 11 residues. Germline lookup yields CDR1 LGHNT and CDR2 FRNRAP. Trimming removed 6 bases from V and 12 bases from J, with 13 bases in between. CDR3 nucleotide sequence: TGTGCTAGTGGCCGGACAGACAAACAGTATTTT. It specifies CASGRTDKQYF.

The chain couples TRBV15 to TRBJ1-5, with 11 bases matching TRBD1. The CDR3 runs 17 residues. Germline CDR1 LNHNV, CDR2 YYDKDF (reference sequence). With 4 bases clipped from V and 0 bases from J, the junction kept 5 bases outside the gene matches. The CDR3 loop reads CATSIGQGAGSNQPQHF. DNA for the CDR3: TGTGCCACCAGCATCGGACAGGGGGCGGGTAGCAATCAGCCCCAGCATTTT.

The chain uses TRBV19 and TRBJ2-2, with TRBD2 as a possible D gene (6 bases). CDR3 size: 16 residues. Looked up from germline, CDR1 is LNHDA and CDR2 is SQIVND (reference sequence). The V gene lost 4 bases and the J gene lost 8 bases, with 20 bases spanning the gap. The CDR3 DNA reads TGTGCCAGTAGTACCGACGGGACTCCGGGTATGGGGGAGCTGTTTTTT. The encoded protein is CASSTDGTPGMGELFF.

The J gene is TRBJ1-3, the V gene TRBV5-5; 7 bases are a match to TRBD1. This CDR3 region has 17 residues. Germline lookup yields CDR1 SGHKS and CDR2 YYEKEE (reference sequence). The V gene end was trimmed by 5 bases and the J gene end by 0 bases; junction bases not matched to a gene: 11. For the CDR3, the DNA is TGTGCCAGCAGACTTACAGGGGCCGGGGCCTCTGGAAACACCATATATTTT. This gives the protein CASRLTGAGASGNTIYF.

The chain employs TRBV19 and TRBJ1-2; possibly TRBD1 for D (5 bases). From germline, CDR1 is LNHDA and CDR2 SQIVND (reference sequence). V was cut by 7 bases and J by 3 bases, with 27 bases left in between. CDR3 size: 18 residues. This CDR3 reads CASMSERTQNQRDYGYTF. CDR3 bases: TGTGCCAGTATGTCTGAGAGGACACAAAATCAAAGGGACTATGGCTACACCTTC.

This chain joins TRBV4-3 and TRBJ1-1; 9 bases fit TRBD1. The CDR3 length is 16 residues. The germline V gene encodes CDR1 LGHNA and CDR2 YSLEER. After removal of 3 bases from V and 4 bases from J, the junction contained 9 bases not matched to a gene. This chain's CDR3 is CASSQVTGGGPTEAFF. For the CDR3, the DNA is TGCGCCAGCAGCCAGGTAACAGGGGGCGGTCCCACTGAAGCTTTCTTT.

The rearrangement uses TRBV7-3 and TRBJ1-1; D gene unclear. Germline CDR1 reads SGHTA; CDR2 reads FQGTGA. The length of the CDR3 is 13 residues. Trimming removed 5 bases at V and 0 bases at J, with 7 bases between. CDR3 protein: CASSGDMNTEAFF. CDR3 nucleotides: TGTGCCAGCAGCGGAGATATGAACACTGAAGCTTTCTTT.

J is TRBJ2-1 and V is TRBV5-8; D perhaps matches TRBD2 (5 bases). The ends were cut back, 5 bases at V and 0 bases at J, with 12 bases in the middle. The length of the CDR3 is 15 residues. CDR1 is SGHTS and CDR2 is YDEGEE in the germline V gene. Here the CDR3 DNA reads TGTGCCAGCAGTTCGGGTGGAGGCTCCTACAATGAGCAGTTCTTC. Translation gives CASSSGGGSYNEQFF.

This chain uses TRBV2 with TRBJ1-2, with a tentative D call TRBD1 (6 bases). Germline CDR1 and CDR2: SNHLY and FYNNEI. V was trimmed by 6 bases and J by 1 base, leaving 9 bases between them. The CDR3 spans 13 residues. CDR3 amino acids: CASRRQDNYGYTF. CDR3 sequence (DNA): TGTGCCAGCAGGAGACAGGATAACTATGGCTACACCTTC.

The genes are TRBV27 and TRBJ2-4, with D maybe TRBD1 (5 bases). The CDR3 sequence is 16 residues long. Trimming cost V 0 bases and J 0 bases, with 9 bases left between them. Germline V gene sequence: CDR1 MNHEY, CDR2 SMNVEV (reference sequence). In DNA, the CDR3 is TGTGCCAGCAGTTTATCCAGGGCCCAAGCCAAAAACATTCAGTACTTC. This encodes CASSLSRAQAKNIQYF.

V is TRBV6-1 and J is TRBJ1-5; D is unresolved. In germline, CDR1 is MNHNS, CDR2 SASEGT. Between the trimmed V and J ends, which lost 3 bases and 5 bases, there was a span of 11 bases. The CDR3 spans 14 residues. Here the CDR3 DNA reads TGTGCCAGCAGTGAGAATCGGAGGGATCAGCCCCAGCATTTT. It yields the protein CASSENRRDQPQHF.

The chain recombines TRBV5-1 with TRBJ2-1, with 10 bases lining up with TRBD2. Germline CDR1 and CDR2: SGHRS and YFSETQ. This CDR3 is 17 amino acids long. V shed 4 bases and J 4 bases; nucleotides not matched to a gene: 11. CDR3 sequence reads: CASSRVSGSGGYNEQFF. In DNA form, the CDR3 reads TGCGCCAGCAGCCGCGTCTCGGGTAGCGGGGGGTACAATGAGCAGTTCTTC.

This clone was seen just once. This sequence joins TRBV2 and TRBJ2-1, with 13 bases matching TRBD2. CDR1 SNHLY and CDR2 FYNNEI come from the germline V gene. The CDR3 is 15 residues long. V lost 6 bases to trimming and J lost 8 bases; unmatched junction nucleotides: 7. CDR3 amino acids: CASRELAGGLDEQFF. The DNA of the CDR3 is TGTGCCAGCAGGGAACTAGCGGGGGGGCTCGATGAGCAGTTCTTC.

CDR3 loop: CAWSWQGGEAFF. As DNA, the CDR3 is TGTGCCTGGAGTTGGCAGGGAGGTGAAGCTTTCTTT. This sequence joins TRBV30 and TRBJ1-1; TRBD1 might be the D (5 bases). Per germline, CDR1 GTSNPN and CDR2 SVGIG (reference sequence). This CDR3 contains 12 residues. V was cut by 2 bases and J by 7 bases, with 11 bases left in between.

V is TRBV14 and J is TRBJ1-1, with D perhaps matching TRBD1 (6 bases). Looked up from germline, CDR1 is SGHDN and CDR2 is FVKESK. This CDR3 is built from 15 residues. V was shortened by 6 bases and J by 6 bases, with 20 bases between the two germline ends. CDR3 bases: TGTGCCAGCAGTCCACAGGGCCAAGGCATCTCTGAAGCTTTCTTT. Amino acid sequence: CASSPQGQGISEAFF. Looking up the rest from reference TRBV14 and TRBJ1-1 gives the full variable domain: EAGVTQFPSHSVIEKGQTVTLRCDPISGHDNLYWYRRVMGKEIKFLLHFVKESKQDESGMPNNRFLAERTGGTYSTLKVQPAELEDSGVYFCASSPQGQGISEAFFGQGTRLTVV.

This chain connects TRBV10-1 to TRBJ2-7; maybe TRBD2 (6 bases). Trimming pared 8 bases from V and 7 bases from J, leaving 21 bases between. This CDR3 spans 14 amino acids. Looked up from germline, CDR1 is WNHNN and CDR2 is SYGVQD (reference sequence). DNA for the CDR3: TGCGCCAGCTCCCCCGGGACTGGGATAAATGAGCAGTACTTC. It specifies CASSPGTGINEQYF.

The chain links TRBV7-9 to TRBJ2-7; D ambiguous. Trimming removed 1 base at V and 0 bases at J, with 4 bases between. Germline values: CDR1 SEHNR, CDR2 FQNEAQ (reference sequence). The CDR3 has 13 residues. CDR3 loop: CASSLVISYEQYF. The CDR3 DNA reads as TGTGCCAGCAGCTTAGTTATCTCCTACGAGCAGTACTTC.

The V call is TRBV2, the J call TRBJ1-5; TRBD1 aligns across 7 bases. The CDR3 length is 14 residues. Trimming took 7 bases from V and 5 from J; bases not matched to a gene: 8. The germline V gene has CDR1 SNHLY and CDR2 FYNNEI. CDR3 sequence: CASTKRGRDQPQHF. Here the CDR3 DNA reads TGTGCCAGCACTAAAAGGGGGCGGGATCAGCCCCAGCATTTT.

This rearrangement joins TRBV7-9 to TRBJ2-5; 9 nucleotides match TRBD1. Trimming at V came to 3 bases and at J to 2 bases, leaving 4 bases not matched to a gene. The CDR3 runs 15 residues. The germline CDR1 and CDR2 sequences are SEHNR and FQNEAQ (reference sequence). The CDR3 DNA is TGTGCCAGCAGCTTGGGGGACAGGGATCAAGAGACCCAGTACTTC. The encoded protein is CASSLGDRDQETQYF.

The chain uses TRBV12-5 and TRBJ1-1; the match to TRBD1 covers 9 bases. The CDR3 is 14 amino acids. Germline V CDR1 and CDR2: LGHNT, FRNRAP. Unmatched junction bases numbered 3, after V lost 6 bases and J lost 1 base. The CDR3 DNA reads as TGTGCTAGTGGACCGGACAGGGGGAACACTGAAGCTTTCTTT. Residues: CASGPDRGNTEAFF.

The rearrangement joins TRBV19 to TRBJ1-1; 9 bases are shared with TRBD1. In germline, CDR1 is LNHDA, CDR2 SQIVND (reference sequence). V shed 6 bases, J shed 1 base, and the junction held 3 bases outside the gene matches. This CDR3 contains 14 residues. CDR3 sequence reads: CASRGTGKNTEAFF. The CDR3 DNA follows: TGTGCCAGTAGGGGGACAGGGAAGAACACTGAAGCTTTCTTT.

The rearrangement joins TRBV4-3 to TRBJ1-6; 7 bases agree with TRBD1. Germline loops: CDR1 LGHNA, CDR2 YSLEER. V lost 5 bases and J lost 6; bases outside the gene matches: 10. The CDR3 loop spans 16 amino acids. CDR3 loop: CASSARSTGSNSPLHF. The CDR3 coding sequence is TGCGCCAGCAGCGCAAGATCGACAGGGAGTAATTCACCCCTCCACTTT.

V gene TRBV11-3 combines with J gene TRBJ1-1, with TRBD1 matching over 8 bases. CDR1 is SGHNT, CDR2 YENEEA, per germline. The J segment lost 4 bases and the V segment lost 5 bases, leaving 3 bases of the junction unmatched. The CDR3 covers 13 residues. CDR3 sequence (DNA): TGTGCCAGCAGCCACAGGGGGTCCACTGAAGCTTTCTTT. It translates to CASSHRGSTEAFF.